This T cell receptor (beta chain) was sequenced for a study of T cells in Graves' hyperthyroidism and ophthalmopathy. For ophthalmopathy patients, the Clinical Activity Score was at least 3 and the NOSPECS grade at least 4; duration was under 3 months. Germline assignment: CDR1 MNHEY and CDR2 SVGEGT. V was cut by 7 bases and J by 2 bases, with 14 bases left in between. This CDR3 contains 14 residues. TCR beta CDR3 region amplification was performed from RNA transcripts. The study used the HTBI primer set for a first-round RT-PCR of the TCR CDR3. TCRdb used MiXCR to reprocess the multiplex PCR reads, holding one entry per CDR3 protein. This table holds 400,000 to 550,000 distinct CDR3 sequences, approximately 25% found once. Ten or more counts support this clonotype. As yet, its antigen is unknown. Notes on the study in general: Prediction of ophthalmopathy progression came a median around 6 months pre-onset.

The clonotype was recovered from a woman aged 25 to 45 with Graves' ophthalmopathy. The sequencing sample was made of blood. V and J are TRBV6-2 or TRBV6-3 and TRBJ1-1; tentative D call: TRBD1 (6 bases). DNA of the CDR3: TGTGCCAGCAAGAGGACAGAGACAAACACTGAAGCTTTCTTT. Its translation is CASKRTETNTEAFF.